This entry features one T cell receptor beta chain sequence. Authors' methods: Estimation of nucleated cell counts relied on the amplification of reference gene primers. Only in-frame clones appear in the TCRdb table, and some are missing; sequencing was by immunoSEQ multiplex PCR. That table gives V, J and clone size, and the DNA gave D and trimming. The sample records some 340,000 clones, less than 85% being singletons. The sample originates from a study of blood T cell repertoires in COVID-19. Trimming pared 3 bases from V and 5 bases from J, leaving 7 bases between. Germline V CDR1 and CDR2: SGHAT, FQDESV (reference sequence). CDR3 length: 12 residues.

The sequenced material came from peripheral blood. The genes are TRBV11-1 and TRBJ1-1; no reliable D call. This sequence was found in a woman aged 18 to 35 with acute or convalescent COVID-19. CDR3 nucleotides: TGTGCCAGCAGCTTCGGCGGGACTGAAGCTTTCTTT. This sequence encodes CASSFGGTEAFF.